This TCR beta chain is from a study of blood T cell repertoires in COVID-19. Background on the study: Acute and convalescent COVID-19 specimens originated in the United States, Italy and Spain. T cells, B-cell-depleted T cells, or PBMCs supplied cDNA or gDNA.

Original processing methods: Amplified reference gene primers provided the basis for estimating nucleated cell counts. Only in-frame clones appear in the TCRdb table, and some are missing; sequencing was by immunoSEQ multiplex PCR. For V, J and clone size, that table is used; D and trimming come from the DNA. The table records more than 90,000 clones, 82% of them present only once. The CDR3 has 12 residues. The V end lost 4 bases, the J end lost 7 bases, and 7 bases lay between the germline ends. Germline loops: CDR1 MNHEY, CDR2 SMNVEV (reference sequence). This sequence was found in a man older than 75 with acute or convalescent COVID-19. Material for sequencing was peripheral blood. V usage is TRBV27 and J usage is TRBJ2-2; D is uncertain. This CDR3 is CASSWRNGELFF. In DNA form, the CDR3 reads TGTGCCAGCAGTTGGCGGAACGGGGAGCTGTTTTTT.